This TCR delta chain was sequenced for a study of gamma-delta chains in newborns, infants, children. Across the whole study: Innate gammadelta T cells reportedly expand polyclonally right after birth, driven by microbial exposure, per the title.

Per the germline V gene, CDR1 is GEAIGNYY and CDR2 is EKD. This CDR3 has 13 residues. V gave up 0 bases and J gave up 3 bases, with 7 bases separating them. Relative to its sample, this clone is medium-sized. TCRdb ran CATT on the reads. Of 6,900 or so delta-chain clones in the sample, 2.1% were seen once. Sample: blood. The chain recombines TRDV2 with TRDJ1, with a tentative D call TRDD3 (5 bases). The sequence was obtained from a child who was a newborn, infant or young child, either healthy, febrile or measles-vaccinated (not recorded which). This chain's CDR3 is CACDTWGADKLIF. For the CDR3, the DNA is TGTGCCTGTGACACCTGGGGAGCCGATAAACTCATCTTT.